Following are 6 T cell receptor beta chains from one sample sequenced in a study of radiotherapy plus CTLA-4 blockade in lung cancer. The repertoire was sequenced with immunoSEQ multiplex PCR; TCRdb's copy has only in-frame clones and lacks some. The profile shows tens of thousands of clones, 77% of them singletons. Specimen: peripheral blood, collected from a patient treated with radiotherapy plus ipilimumab. The receptors shown here come from a human donor with non-small cell lung cancer whose response to radiotherapy plus ipilimumab could not be evaluated.

The J gene is TRBJ2-6, the V gene TRBV6-1, with 7 bases fitting TRBD1. V gave up 11 bases and J gave up 2 bases; unmatched junction bases: 9. The CDR3 length is 15 residues. Germline values: CDR1 MNHNS, CDR2 SASEGT. The CDR3 sequence: CAGRATGAGANVLTF. In DNA form, the CDR3 reads TGTGCCGGCCGTGCTACAGGGGCTGGGGCCAACGTCCTGACTTTC.

The V call is TRBV27, the J call TRBJ1-1; 7 bases are shared with TRBD1. The CDR3 consists of 15 residues. The germline V gene has CDR1 MNHEY and CDR2 SMNVEV (reference sequence). V lost 5 bases to trimming and J lost 2 bases; unmatched junction nucleotides: 8. The CDR3 coding sequence is TGTGCCAGCAGTCTTTCCGGGACAGTAAACACTGAAGCTTTCTTT. Amino acids: CASSLSGTVNTEAFF.

A few counts support this clone. The chain joins TRBV30 to TRBJ1-2; possibly TRBD1 for D (5 bases). The CDR3 sequence is 12 residues long. With 5 bases removed from V and 8 bases from J, the gap between germline ends came to 15 bases. CDR1 is GTSNPN and CDR2 is SVGIG in the germline V gene (reference sequence). For the CDR3, the DNA is TGTGCCTGGGCCCAGGGAGCGGGAGGCTACACCTTC. Encoded protein: CAWAQGAGGYTF.

The chain recombines TRBV28 with TRBJ2-3, with 10 bases that match TRBD1. The CDR3 runs to 18 residues. Germline V CDR1 and CDR2: MDHEN, SYDVKM. With V trimmed by 0 bases and J by 1 base, 7 bases remained unmatched. The CDR3: CASSLWAVGTGGTDTQYF. CDR3 in DNA: TGTGCCAGCAGTTTATGGGCGGTCGGGACAGGGGGCACAGATACGCAGTATTTT.

The rearrangement links TRBV7-9 to TRBJ1-5; 7 bases are a match to TRBD1. This CDR3 comprises 16 residues. Trimming at V came to 5 bases and at J to 7 bases, leaving 14 bases not matched to a gene. From germline, CDR1 is SEHNR and CDR2 FQNEAQ (reference sequence). In DNA form, the CDR3 reads TGTGCCAGCAGCGACAGCAGGGGGTGGGTGGGACAGCCCCAGCATTTT. Protein product: CASSDSRGWVGQPQHF.

The V gene is TRBV20-1, the J gene TRBJ2-7; D is perhaps TRBD1 (6 bases). CDR1 is DFQATT and CDR2 is SNEGSKA in the germline V gene (reference sequence). This CDR3 has 11 residues. Trimming shortened V by 5 bases and J by 4 bases, and 9 bases separated the two germline ends. For the CDR3, the DNA is TGCAGTGCTGGAGGACAGTACGAGCAGTACTTC. This codes for CSAGGQYEQYF.